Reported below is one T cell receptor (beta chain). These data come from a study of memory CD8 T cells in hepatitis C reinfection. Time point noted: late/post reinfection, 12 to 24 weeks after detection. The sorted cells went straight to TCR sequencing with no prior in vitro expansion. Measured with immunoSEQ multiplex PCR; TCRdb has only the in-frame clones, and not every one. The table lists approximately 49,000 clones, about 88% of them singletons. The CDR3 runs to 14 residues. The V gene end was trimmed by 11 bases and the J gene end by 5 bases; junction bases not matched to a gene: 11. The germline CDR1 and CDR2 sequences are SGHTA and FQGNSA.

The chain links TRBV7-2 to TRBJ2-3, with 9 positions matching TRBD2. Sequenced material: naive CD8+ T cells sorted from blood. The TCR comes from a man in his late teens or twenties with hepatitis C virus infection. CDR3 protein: CAGLAGGRIDTQYF. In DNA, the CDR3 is TGTGCCGGTCTGGCGGGGGGGCGAATAGATACGCAGTATTTT.